The T cell receptor (beta chain) under discussion was sequenced for a study of vaccination and CD4 T cells after COVID-19. Study at large: Two doses of either BNT162b2 or mRNA-1273 vaccine went to participants. Either a CEFX pool, an HIV-1 Nef pool, or no peptide was added to control cultures.

Note on this clonotype: The antigen is not known.

The assay that was used to sequence DNA from cultured CD4+ T cells was the Oncomine TCR Beta short-read assay. It was cultured CD4+ T cells from which genomic DNA was extracted. From the PCR reads, TCRdb called clonotypes with MiXCR, one entry per CDR3 protein. Of about 20,000 distinct CDR3 sequences in the sample, less than 70% were seen once. V was pared by 2 bases and J by 4 bases, with 14 bases between. Germline lookup yields CDR1 DFQATT and CDR2 SNEGSKA (reference sequence). CDR3 length: 14 amino acids. As to treatment: roughly 10-day PBMC culture with coronavirus spike peptide pools or control peptides (ViraFEST assay).

The sequencing input was CD4+ T cells from blood, cultured in vitro. This sequence was found in a human donor who had recovered from COVID-19. The chain couples TRBV20-1 to TRBJ1-1, with D possibly being TRBD1 (6 bases). The CDR3 DNA reads TGCAGTGCTAGAAGTTCAGGGGCGGGCACTGAAGCTTTCTTT. It yields the protein CSARSSGAGTEAFF.